The 2 T cell receptor beta chains in this list originate from one sample, sequenced in a study of blood T cell repertoires in COVID-19. Clones were read by immunoSEQ multiplex PCR, and TCRdb kept only the in-frame ones, dropping some. Of more than 250,000 clones detected, around 86% appear once; the ten largest clones hold approximately 4%. Material: peripheral blood. All receptors come from a man between 18 and 29 years old with active or convalescent COVID-19.

The chain is built from TRBV30 and TRBJ1-4; 10 bases are shared with TRBD1. This CDR3 contains 13 residues. The V gene end was trimmed by 8 bases and the J gene end by 5 bases; junction bases not matched to a gene: 5. The germline gives CDR1 GTSNPN, CDR2 SVGIG (reference sequence). CDR3 sequence reads: CARGGQGNEKLFF. CDR3 nucleotide sequence: TGTGCCCGTGGGGGACAGGGGAATGAAAAACTGTTTTTT.

The count of this clone is one. The chain has TRBV18 and TRBJ2-1; D is perhaps TRBD2 (5 bases). V was trimmed by 1 base and J by 15 bases, leaving 22 bases between them. Germline loops: CDR1 KGHSH, CDR2 LQKENI. The CDR3 has 15 amino acids. The CDR3 here is CASSPQPSPPEERFF. Here the CDR3 DNA reads TGTGCCAGCTCACCACAGCCTAGCCCACCCGAAGAGAGGTTCTTC.